These 6 T cell receptor beta chains came from one sample sequenced in a study of CD8+ T cells in alopecia areata. TCR sequencing used cDNA made by reverse transcription of extracted RNA. The table came from immunoSEQ multiplex PCR; TCRdb's copy has only in-frame clones and leaves some out. The sample lists around 210,000 clones; around three fifths were seen once. The treatment is: oral pan-JAK inhibitor, 5-10 mg twice daily. The sequencing used CD4+ T cells sorted from blood, collected at week 4, from a patient treated with tofacitinib. The receptors here all came from a human donor with alopecia areata.

The CDR3, as DNA: TGTGCCAGCAGCTTGGCGGGACAGACTAACTATGGCTACACCTTC. Its translation is CASSLAGQTNYGYTF. The chain uses TRBV5-4 and TRBJ1-2, with 7 bases lining up with TRBD1. This CDR3 is 15 amino acids long. CDR1 is SGHNT and CDR2 is YYREEE in the germline V gene (reference sequence). J lost 0 bases, V lost 0 bases, and 2 bases had no gene match.

The rearrangement uses TRBV9 and TRBJ1-2; D call uncertain. This CDR3 has 14 residues. V shed 0 bases and J shed 3 bases, with 9 bases lying between them. In germline, CDR1 is SGDLS, CDR2 YYNGEE. This CDR3 is CASSVVSGDYGYTF. The DNA of the CDR3 is TGTGCCAGCAGCGTAGTATCCGGAGACTATGGCTACACCTTC.

The chain couples TRBV20-1 to TRBJ2-7; D is uncertain. The CDR3 runs 11 residues. From germline, CDR1 is DFQATT and CDR2 SNEGSKA (reference sequence). V lost 6 bases and J 1 base, leaving 7 bases between the germline ends. The CDR3 sequence is CSAFASYEQYF. The CDR3 nucleotides are TGCAGTGCCTTCGCTTCCTACGAGCAGTACTTC.

This chain links TRBV5-1 with TRBJ1-4; D is ambiguous. Trimming pared 2 bases from V and 8 bases from J, leaving 13 bases between. The germline V gene encodes CDR1 SGHRS and CDR2 YFSETQ. The CDR3 length is 14 residues. The CDR3 region is CASSLGTWEEKLFF. The DNA of the CDR3 is TGCGCCAGCAGCTTAGGCACATGGGAAGAAAAACTGTTTTTT.

This clone was recorded a few times. This chain uses TRBV30 with TRBJ1-6, with D perhaps TRBD1 (6 bases). CDR3 length equals 15 residues. V dropped 7 bases and J dropped 0 bases, with 13 bases sitting between them. Germline CDR1 GTSNPN, CDR2 SVGIG (reference sequence). CDR3 bases: TGTGCCTATATGCAGGGGAGCTCCTATAATTCACCCCTCCACTTT. Amino acid sequence: CAYMQGSSYNSPLHF.

The rearrangement uses TRBV6-5 and TRBJ1-1; no definite D call. The germline V gene has CDR1 MNHEY and CDR2 SVGAGI. V was cut by 4 bases and J by 4 bases, with 7 bases left in between. This CDR3 region has 12 residues. The CDR3, as DNA: TGTGCCAGCAGTTCCCTCGGCACTGAAGCTTTCTTT. It encodes CASSSLGTEAFF.